The 13 T cell receptor beta chains below come from one sample, sequenced in a study of neurological immune-mediated disorders. TCRdb re-derived calls from the 5' RACE reads in MiXCR, one entry per CDR3 protein. The table has about 60,000 distinct CDR3 sequences, more than 3% seen once; the top ten hold 1.5% to 2%. Sample: PBMCs. The receptors come from a man under 40 with multiple sclerosis.

This clonotype was found many times. V is TRBV6-5 and J is TRBJ2-2, with D perhaps matching TRBD2 (5 bases). CDR3 size: 16 residues. The germline V and J ends were trimmed by 2 bases and 6 bases, with 16 bases remaining between them. Germline-derived CDR1 and CDR2 are MNHEY and SVGAGI. Written as DNA, the CDR3 is TGTGCCAGCAGTTACGAGTTTACCGAGGGTCCCGGGGAGCTGTTTTTT. Translated, it gives CASSYEFTEGPGELFF.

This clonotype was seen only a few times. At one boundary the junction diverges from the germline segment, which might be a read error. This chain uses TRBV7-8 with TRBJ1-5, with D perhaps TRBD1 (6 bases). This CDR3 spans 17 amino acids. The V gene's germline CDR1 is SGHVS and CDR2 FQNEAQ. The DNA of the CDR3 is TGTGCCAGCAGCCGCAGGGGTAGGGCGGAGGGAAATCAGCCCCAGAATTTT. Protein product: CASSRRGRAEGNQPQNF.

As to this clonotype: A read error is possible here, since a much larger clone lies one base away. This CDR3 reads CASSYGRGNTEAFF. The DNA of the CDR3 is TGTGCCAGCAGTTACGGGAGGGGGAACACTGAAGCTTTCTTT. The chain uses TRBV6-5 and TRBJ1-1, with TRBD1 as a possible D gene (5 bases). The CDR3 is made up of 14 amino acids. Trimming removed 2 bases at V and 1 base at J, with 8 bases between. Per germline, CDR1 MNHEY and CDR2 SVGAGI.

This clonotype showed up many times. V gene TRBV7-2 combines with J gene TRBJ2-5; no clear D. This CDR3 contains 15 residues. Germline loops: CDR1 SGHTA, CDR2 FQGNSA. Trimming removed 5 bases at V and 6 bases at J, with 19 bases between. CDR3 protein: CASSPKPESRQTQYF. CDR3 coding DNA: TGTGCCAGCAGCCCCAAACCAGAGAGCCGTCAGACCCAGTACTTC.

Ten or more counts support this clonotype. The gene calls are TRBV12-5 and TRBJ2-1, with D possibly matching TRBD1 (5 bases). CDR3 length equals 14 residues. The V end was cut by 8 bases, the J end by 4 bases, with 15 bases between. CDR1 is LGHNT, CDR2 FRNRAP, per germline. The CDR3 loop reads CASSGARFYNEQFF. CDR3 bases: TGTGCTAGTAGTGGGGCCCGCTTTTACAATGAGCAGTTCTTC.

This clonotype came up many times. The chain has TRBV20-1 and TRBJ2-5; the match to TRBD2 covers 14 bases. This CDR3 spans 15 amino acids. Germline V lookup: CDR1 DFQATT, CDR2 SNEGSKA (reference sequence). V was pared by 3 bases and J by 5 bases, with 5 bases of the junction left unmatched. CDR3 sequence reads: CSASLGTSGSETQYF. The CDR3 coding sequence is TGCAGTGCTAGTCTCGGGACTAGCGGGAGTGAGACCCAGTACTTC.

This clonotype was picked up many times. The chain employs TRBV20-1 and TRBJ2-1; D perhaps matches TRBD1 (6 bases). Germline CDR1 is DFQATT and CDR2 is SNEGSKA (reference sequence). V lost 4 bases, J lost 0 bases, and 10 bases lay in between. The CDR3 consists of 14 residues. CDR3 bases: TGCAGTGCTACAGACAGGAGCTCCTACAATGAGCAGTTCTTC. Its translation: CSATDRSSYNEQFF.

Many counts were recorded for this clonotype. The chain uses TRBV12-3 or TRBV12-4 and TRBJ1-1; TRBD1 matches at 7 bases. With V trimmed by 0 bases and J by 2 bases, 9 bases remained unmatched. The CDR3 is made up of 17 amino acids. The DNA for the CDR3 is TGTGCCAGCAGTTTAGCTACAGGGGATAGGGCTAACACTGAAGCTTTCTTT. Translating gives CASSLATGDRANTEAFF.

Comment on this clonotype: At one end the junction does not follow the germline gene, possibly because of a read error. The rearrangement joins TRBV11-2 to TRBJ2-7, with TRBD2 as a possible D gene (5 bases). The CDR3 is made up of 12 amino acids. Germline assignment: CDR1 SGHAT and CDR2 FQNNGV. The CDR3 sequence is CANSFGIYEQYF. In DNA, the CDR3 is TGTGCCAACAGCTTCGGGATTTACGAGCAGTACTTC.

This clonotype was recorded at least ten times. The J gene is TRBJ2-2, the V gene TRBV29-1; 8 nucleotides align to TRBD1. Looked up from germline, CDR1 is SQVTM and CDR2 is ANQGSEA. CDR3 length equals 16 residues. The V and J ends lost 4 bases and 0 bases, in that order; junction bases with no gene match: 7. The CDR3 bases are TGCAGCGTTGTAACTCAGGGGGCGCCGAACACCGGGGAGCTGTTTTTT. Translating gives CSVVTQGAPNTGELFF.

This clonotype has at least ten counts. The chain couples TRBV11-2 to TRBJ2-5; 7 bases are shared with TRBD1. Unmatched junction bases numbered 9, after V lost 3 bases and J lost 5 bases. In germline, CDR1 is SGHAT, CDR2 FQNNGV. The CDR3 has 15 residues. In DNA, the CDR3 is TGTGCCAGCAGCTTGACAGGGCGGATGAGGGAGACCCAGTACTTC. As protein: CASSLTGRMRETQYF.

This clonotype was observed many times. The chain joins TRBV12-3 or TRBV12-4 to TRBJ2-2; 8 bases are shared with TRBD1. The junction had 3 bases not matched to a gene; V was cut back by 2 bases and J by 4 bases. This CDR3 comprises 15 residues. CDR3 in DNA: TGTGCCAGCAGTTTATGGACAGGGAGCACCGGGGAGCTGTTTTTT. Translation gives CASSLWTGSTGELFF.

This clonotype has a handful of counts. The chain links TRBV7-2 to TRBJ2-7; 9 bases align to TRBD1. V dropped 5 bases and J dropped 4; count of bases not matched to a gene: 6. This CDR3 is built from 14 residues. The V gene's germline CDR1 is SGHTA and CDR2 FQGNSA. CDR3: CASSRDRVLYEQYF. The CDR3 DNA reads TGTGCCAGCAGCCGGGACAGGGTATTGTACGAGCAGTACTTC.